This record concerns one T cell receptor (beta chain) sequence. Participants were aged roughly 18 to 90 years from about 25 US areas. Participant reports of clinical history set cohort assignment. The data stem from a study of blood T cell repertoires in COVID-19. TCRdb's table, derived via immunoSEQ multiplex PCR, lists solely in-frame clones and lacks some. Among around 320,000 clones listed, more than 85% were seen once. The sequence derives from a woman aged 25 to 45 who had been exposed to COVID-19. Sequenced input: PBMCs or T cells enriched from blood (not recorded which).

CDR3 in amino acids: CASRSIRDRGIIDECNQPQHF. Here the CDR3 DNA reads TGTGCCAGCAGAAGTATCCGGGACAGGGGGATCATTGACGAATGCAATCAGCCCCAGCATTTT. V gene TRBV9 combines with J gene TRBJ1-5; 11 positions agree with TRBD1. CDR3 length equals 21 residues. Germline CDR1 is SGDLS and CDR2 is YYNGEE. Trimming took 5 bases from V and 2 from J; bases not matched to a gene: 21.